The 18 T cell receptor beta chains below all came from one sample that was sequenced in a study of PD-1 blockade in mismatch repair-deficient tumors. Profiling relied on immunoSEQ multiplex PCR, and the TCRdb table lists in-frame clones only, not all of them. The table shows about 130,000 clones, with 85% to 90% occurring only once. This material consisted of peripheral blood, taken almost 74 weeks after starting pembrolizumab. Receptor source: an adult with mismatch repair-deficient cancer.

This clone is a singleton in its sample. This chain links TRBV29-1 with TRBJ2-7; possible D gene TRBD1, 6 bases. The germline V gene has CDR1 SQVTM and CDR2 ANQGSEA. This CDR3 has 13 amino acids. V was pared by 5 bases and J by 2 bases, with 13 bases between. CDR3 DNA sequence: TGCAGCGTTACAGGGAAGGTGGCCTACGAGCAGTACTTC. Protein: CSVTGKVAYEQYF.

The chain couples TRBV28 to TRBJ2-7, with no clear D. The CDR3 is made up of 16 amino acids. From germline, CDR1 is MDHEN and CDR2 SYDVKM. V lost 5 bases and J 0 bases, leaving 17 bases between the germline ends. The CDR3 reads CASSSFTMTNSYEQYF. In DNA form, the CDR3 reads TGTGCCAGCAGTAGTTTTACGATGACCAACTCCTACGAGCAGTACTTC.

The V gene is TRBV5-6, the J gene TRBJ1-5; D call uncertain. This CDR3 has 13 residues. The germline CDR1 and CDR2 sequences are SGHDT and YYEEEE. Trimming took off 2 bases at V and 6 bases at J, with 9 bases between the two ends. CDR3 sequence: CASSLGGSQPQHF. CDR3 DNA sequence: TGTGCCAGCAGCTTAGGTGGGTCTCAGCCCCAGCATTTT.

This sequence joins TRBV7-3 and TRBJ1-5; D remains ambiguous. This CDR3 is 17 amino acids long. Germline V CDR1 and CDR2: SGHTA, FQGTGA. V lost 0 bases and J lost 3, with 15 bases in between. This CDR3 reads CASSLTSQGYLNQPQHF. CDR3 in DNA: TGTGCCAGCAGCTTAACCTCCCAAGGGTACCTCAATCAGCCCCAGCATTTT.

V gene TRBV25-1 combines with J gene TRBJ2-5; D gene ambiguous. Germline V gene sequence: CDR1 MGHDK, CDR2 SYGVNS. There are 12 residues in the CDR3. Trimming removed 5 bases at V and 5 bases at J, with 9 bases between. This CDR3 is CASSQEWETQYF. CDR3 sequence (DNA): TGTGCCAGCAGTCAGGAATGGGAGACCCAGTACTTC.

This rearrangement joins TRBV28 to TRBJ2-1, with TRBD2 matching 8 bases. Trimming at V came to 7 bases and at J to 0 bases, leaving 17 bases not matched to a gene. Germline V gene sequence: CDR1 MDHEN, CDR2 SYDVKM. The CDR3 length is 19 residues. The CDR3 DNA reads TGTGCCAGCACTAGTTCCGGTGGGAGCGGGAGTTTCTCCTACAATGAGCAGTTCTTC. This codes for CASTSSGGSGSFSYNEQFF.

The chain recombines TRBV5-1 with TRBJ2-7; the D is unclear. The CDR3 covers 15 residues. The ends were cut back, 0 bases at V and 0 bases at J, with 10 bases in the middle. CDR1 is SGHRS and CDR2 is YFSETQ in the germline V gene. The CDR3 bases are TGCGCCAGCAGCTTGGCCGGGCCTAGCTCCTACGAGCAGTACTTC. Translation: CASSLAGPSSYEQYF. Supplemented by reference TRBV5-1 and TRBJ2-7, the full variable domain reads KAGVTQTPRYLIKTRGQQVTLSCSPISGHRSVSWYQQTPGQGLQFLFEYFSETQRNKGNFPGRFSGRQFSNSRSEMNVSTLELGDSALYLCASSLAGPSSYEQYFGPGTRLTVT.

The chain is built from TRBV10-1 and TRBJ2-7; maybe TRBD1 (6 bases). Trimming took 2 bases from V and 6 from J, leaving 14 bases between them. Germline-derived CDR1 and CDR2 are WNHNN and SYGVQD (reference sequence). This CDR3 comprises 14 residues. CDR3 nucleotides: TGCGCCAGCAGTGAGACGTTGGGGGCCCCCGAGCAGTACTTC. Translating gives CASSETLGAPEQYF.

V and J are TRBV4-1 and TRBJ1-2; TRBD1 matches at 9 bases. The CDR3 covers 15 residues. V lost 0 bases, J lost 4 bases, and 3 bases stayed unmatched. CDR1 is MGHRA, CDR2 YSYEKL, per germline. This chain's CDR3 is CASSQDPGQGYGYTF. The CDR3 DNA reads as TGCGCCAGCAGCCAAGACCCGGGACAGGGCTATGGCTACACCTTC.

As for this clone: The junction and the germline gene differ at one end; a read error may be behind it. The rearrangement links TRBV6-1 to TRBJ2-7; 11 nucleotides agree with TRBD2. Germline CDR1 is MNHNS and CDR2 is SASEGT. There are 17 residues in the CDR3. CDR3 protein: CAISVPGLAGGSYEQYF. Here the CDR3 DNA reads TGTGCCATCAGTGTCCCTGGACTAGCGGGCGGTTCCTACGAGCAGTACTTC.

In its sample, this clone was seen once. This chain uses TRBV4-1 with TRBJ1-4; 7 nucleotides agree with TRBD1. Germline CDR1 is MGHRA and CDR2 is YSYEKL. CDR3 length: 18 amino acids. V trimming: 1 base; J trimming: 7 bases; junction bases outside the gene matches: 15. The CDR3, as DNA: TGCGCCAGCAGCCAAGGGGGAATTGGGGGACAGAGCCGTGAAAAACTGTTTTTT. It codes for CASSQGGIGGQSREKLFF.

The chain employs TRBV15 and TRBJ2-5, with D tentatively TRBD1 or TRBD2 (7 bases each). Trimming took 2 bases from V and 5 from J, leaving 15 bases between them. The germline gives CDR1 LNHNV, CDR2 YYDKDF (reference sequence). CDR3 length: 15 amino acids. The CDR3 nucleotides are TGTGCCACCAGCAGAACAAGACAGGGAGGGGAGACCCAGTACTTC. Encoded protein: CATSRTRQGGETQYF.

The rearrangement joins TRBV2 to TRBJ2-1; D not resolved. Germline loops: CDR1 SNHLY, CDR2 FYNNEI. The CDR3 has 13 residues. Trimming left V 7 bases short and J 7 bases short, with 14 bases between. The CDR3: CASNEYGQNEQFF. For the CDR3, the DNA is TGTGCCAGCAACGAATATGGGCAAAATGAGCAGTTCTTC.

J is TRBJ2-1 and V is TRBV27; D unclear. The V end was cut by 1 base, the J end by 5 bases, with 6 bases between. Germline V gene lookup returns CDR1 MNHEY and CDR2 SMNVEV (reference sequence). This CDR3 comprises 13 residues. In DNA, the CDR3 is TGTGCCAGCAGTTTATTAGTTGACAATGAGCAGTTCTTC. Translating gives CASSLLVDNEQFF.

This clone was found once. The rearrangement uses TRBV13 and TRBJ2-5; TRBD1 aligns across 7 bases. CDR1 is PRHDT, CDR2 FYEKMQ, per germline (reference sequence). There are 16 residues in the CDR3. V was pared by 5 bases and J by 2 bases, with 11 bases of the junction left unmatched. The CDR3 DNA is TGTGCCAGCAGCACCCTCCGGACAGGAGCGCAAGAGACCCAGTACTTC. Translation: CASSTLRTGAQETQYF.

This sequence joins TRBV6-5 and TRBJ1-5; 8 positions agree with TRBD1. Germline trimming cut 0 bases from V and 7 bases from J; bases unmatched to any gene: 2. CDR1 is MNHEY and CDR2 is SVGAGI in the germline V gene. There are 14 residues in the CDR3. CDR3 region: CASSYSTGVQPQHF. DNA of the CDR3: TGTGCCAGCAGTTACTCGACAGGGGTCCAGCCCCAGCATTTT.

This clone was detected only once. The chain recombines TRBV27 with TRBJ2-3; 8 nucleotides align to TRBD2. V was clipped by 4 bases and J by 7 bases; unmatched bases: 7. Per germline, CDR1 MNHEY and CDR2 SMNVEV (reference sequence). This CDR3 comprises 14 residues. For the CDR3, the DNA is TGTGCCAGCAGTTCGGGACTAGTTCGTAATACGCAGTATTTT. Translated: CASSSGLVRNTQYF.

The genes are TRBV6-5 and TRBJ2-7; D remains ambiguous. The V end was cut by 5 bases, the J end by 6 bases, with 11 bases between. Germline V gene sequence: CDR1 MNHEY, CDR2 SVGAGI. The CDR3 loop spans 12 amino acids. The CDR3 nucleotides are TGTGCCAGCAGTGACCTTTCCCTCGAGCAGTACTTC. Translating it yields CASSDLSLEQYF.